The clone carrying this TCR beta chain was detected only a few times. The antigen remains unidentified. These data are taken from a study of T-cell memory formation after mild COVID-19. Deletions cut 6 bases from V and 0 bases from J, with 13 bases between. CDR3 size: 15 residues. cDNA libraries for TCR alpha and TCR beta, carrying sample barcodes and UMIs, came from 5'RACE with constant-segment primers. One entry per CDR3 protein, called by TCRdb with MiXCR from the 5' RACE reads. Of 250,000 to 400,000 distinct CDR3 sequences listed, roughly an eighth are singletons. Study-level findings and limits: CD8+ contracting clones occupied EMRA, while CD4+ ones occupied mainly CM and EM.

The rearrangement joins TRBV12-3 or TRBV12-4 to TRBJ2-3; the D gene is possibly TRBD1 (5 bases). Sample: PBMCs or a T cell subset sorted from them (not recorded which). The clonotype was recovered from a man between 18 and 35 years old who had mild COVID-19 (a few samples of this study predate the infection). Cell type and time point are not known. The CDR3 DNA sequence: TGTGCCAGCAGACCTACCGACAGTAGCACAGATACGCAGTATTTT. This translates into CASRPTDSSTDTQYF.